Sequencing of this T cell receptor (beta chain) was carried out in a study of shared clonotypes between healthy human individuals. TCRdb keeps only in-frame clones here, not all; method: immunoSEQ multiplex PCR. The sample holds about 2.4 million clones, around nine tenths seen once. This TCR derives from a man between 18 and 29 years old in good health. Input material: naive CD4+ T cells sorted from blood. Subset meaning: CD45RA+ positively selected.

The CDR3 protein is CASSRDRGMGLSGNTIYF. CDR3 DNA: TGCGCCAGCAGCCGGGACAGGGGAATGGGACTCTCTGGAAACACCATATATTTT. The chain carries TRBV4-1 and TRBJ1-3; 10 bases are shared with TRBD1. The CDR3 runs to 18 residues. Trimming removed 4 bases from V and 0 bases from J; junction bases left unmatched: 9. Germline V gene lookup returns CDR1 MGHRA and CDR2 YSYEKL.